This T cell receptor beta chain was recovered during a study of T cell repertoires in ileal Crohn's disease. At the level of the study: Every patient was operated on for stricturing (around 61%) or penetrating (39%) complications. Whole-study results and caveats: Mucosal expansions were suggested to be mainly CD8 T cells.

Remarks on this clone: Its antigen is still unknown.

Produced via immunoSEQ multiplex PCR; TCRdb's table is partial and in-frame only. This table has about 6,000 clones, approximately 85% appearing once. The CDR3 is 12 amino acids. Trimming took off 3 bases at V and 7 bases at J, with 10 bases between the two ends. Germline loops: CDR1 SGDLS, CDR2 YYNGEE. The clonotype originates from an adult with Crohn's disease. This rearrangement joins TRBV9 to TRBJ1-2; no clear D. The sample consisted of ileal tissue. DNA for the CDR3: TGTGCCAGCAGCGCAGCCGGGTTTGGCTACACCTTC. Translated: CASSAAGFGYTF.